This entry features one T cell receptor (beta chain) sequence. Alopecia areata patients provided lesional scalp punch biopsies and peripheral blood, both collected for the study. The sample comes from a study of CD8+ T cells in alopecia areata. As the sequencing template, cDNA was produced by extracting RNA and reverse transcribing it. Measured with immunoSEQ multiplex PCR; TCRdb has only the in-frame clones, and not every one. In the table there are about 180,000 clones, less than 80% of which are singletons. Germline CDR1 SGDLS, CDR2 YYNGEE. V dropped 4 bases and J dropped 2 bases, with 12 bases sitting between them. CDR3 length: 14 residues.

The chain links TRBV9 to TRBJ1-1, with no clear D. This specimen consisted of CD8+ T cells sorted from blood, obtained at week 0. The receptor comes from a human donor with alopecia areata. Here the CDR3 reads CASSRTGRNTEAFF. CDR3 in DNA: TGTGCCAGCAGCCGTACGGGCAGAAACACTGAAGCTTTCTTT.